The 30 T cell receptor beta chains presented below share a single source sample, sequenced in a study of control samples from healthy donors and cancer patients. Generated by immunoSEQ multiplex PCR, the TCRdb table keeps only in-frame clones and is missing some. The data show around 94,000 clones, about 86% seen once. The sample was blood. The receptor source for this set is a woman between 45 and 65 years old in good health.

The rearrangement links TRBV3-1 (or the pseudogene TRBV3-2) to TRBJ2-2; perhaps D is TRBD1 or TRBD2 (6 bases each). Trimming removed 7 bases at V and 3 bases at J, with 18 bases between. Germline CDR1 and CDR2: LGHDT and YNNKEL (reference sequence). The CDR3 runs to 16 residues. This CDR3 is CASTEVGGGHTGELFF. DNA of the CDR3: TGTGCCAGCACCGAAGTAGGGGGAGGACACACCGGGGAGCTGTTTTTT.

The rearrangement uses TRBV6-5 and TRBJ2-1; D is ambiguous. CDR1 and CDR2 from the germline V gene are MNHEY and SVGAGI. This CDR3 is 15 amino acids long. V was shortened by 7 bases and J by 10 bases, with 23 bases between the two germline ends. CDR3 nucleotides: TGTGCCAGCAAAGCGACCGGAGCCCCCAATTCGGAGCAGTTCTTC. Protein: CASKATGAPNSEQFF.

This chain links TRBV28 with TRBJ1-2; 7 bases line up with TRBD1. The V gene's germline CDR1 is MDHEN and CDR2 SYDVKM. The trim removed 5 bases at V and 3 bases at J, leaving 9 bases unmatched. This CDR3 is built from 15 residues. The CDR3 protein is CASSRQGRGHYGYTF. CDR3 bases: TGTGCCAGCAGTCGACAGGGACGGGGCCACTATGGCTACACCTTC.

J is TRBJ2-1 and V is TRBV2; D remains ambiguous. Germline lookup yields CDR1 SNHLY and CDR2 FYNNEI. There are 13 residues in the CDR3. The V end lost 6 bases, the J end lost 4 bases, and 10 bases lay between the germline ends. CDR3 amino acids: CASREQSYNEQFF. CDR3 bases: TGTGCCAGCAGGGAACAATCGTACAATGAGCAGTTCTTC.

This rearrangement joins TRBV5-6 to TRBJ2-5; 12 bases are shared with TRBD2. The germline CDR1 and CDR2 sequences are SGHDT and YYEEEE. CDR3 size: 17 residues. V trimming: 4 bases; J trimming: 5 bases; junction bases outside the gene matches: 12. The CDR3 DNA is TGTGCCAGCAGCCCGGGACTAGCGGGTACCCGGGCCGAGACCCAGTACTTC. It translates to CASSPGLAGTRAETQYF.

DNA for the CDR3: TGTGCCAGCACGTCTCAGCGGTACTCCTACAATGAGCAGTTCTTC. Protein product: CASTSQRYSYNEQFF. V is TRBV28 and J is TRBJ2-1; a weak D match, TRBD2 (5 bases). The CDR3 sequence is 15 residues long. With 7 bases removed from V and 0 bases from J, the gap between germline ends came to 13 bases. Germline assignment: CDR1 MDHEN and CDR2 SYDVKM.

V usage is TRBV6-6 and J usage is TRBJ2-3; D is ambiguous. Per the germline V gene, CDR1 is MNHNY and CDR2 is SVGAGI (reference sequence). Trimming took 8 bases from V and 2 from J, leaving 5 bases between them. This CDR3 contains 11 residues. CDR3 nucleotides: TGTGCCAGCCAAATCACAGATACGCAGTATTTT. Residues: CASQITDTQYF.

The chain links TRBV18 to TRBJ1-4; D gene ambiguous. CDR3 length equals 13 residues. Germline CDR1 KGHSH, CDR2 LQKENI. Trimming pared 2 bases from V and 7 bases from J, leaving 8 bases between. The DNA for the CDR3 is TGTGCCAGCTCACCATCCCTCGGTGAAAAACTGTTTTTT. It yields the protein CASSPSLGEKLFF.

This clone has only one observation. The chain is built from TRBV27 and TRBJ1-5; D call uncertain. Deletions cut 2 bases from V and 4 bases from J, with 12 bases between. The germline CDR1 and CDR2 sequences are MNHEY and SMNVEV (reference sequence). CDR3 length: 15 residues. CDR3 in DNA: TGTGCCAGCAGTTTACGGTTTGGAGGGAATCAGCCCCAGCATTTT. Protein sequence: CASSLRFGGNQPQHF.

V and J are TRBV7-2 and TRBJ2-1; 7 nucleotides agree with TRBD2. Germline V gene sequence: CDR1 SGHTA, CDR2 FQGNSA. The ends lost 3 bases at V and 8 bases at J; junction bases unmatched: 1. The CDR3 sequence is 12 residues long. The DNA of the CDR3 is TGTGCCAGCAGCTTGCGGGGGTATGAGCAGTTCTTC. Its protein is CASSLRGYEQFF. Filled out from reference TRBV7-2 and TRBJ2-1, the complete variable domain reads GAGVSQSPSNKVTEKGKDVELRCDPISGHTALYWYRQSLGQGLEFLIYFQGNSAPDKSGLPSDRFSAERTGGSVSTLTIQRTQQEDSAVYLCASSLRGYEQFFGPGTRLTVL.

DNA for the CDR3: TGTGCCAGCTCACTCTCCGGGGGCAATCCAACTAATGAAAAACTGTTTTTT. Translation gives CASSLSGGNPTNEKLFF. This chain uses TRBV18 with TRBJ1-4; possible D gene TRBD1, 6 bases. This CDR3 spans 17 amino acids. The V and J ends lost 4 bases and 0 bases respectively, with 15 bases between them. Germline V lookup: CDR1 KGHSH, CDR2 LQKENI.

The rearrangement uses TRBV10-3 and TRBJ2-7, with D unresolved. The CDR3 runs to 12 residues. Trimming removed 3 bases at V and 5 bases at J, with 8 bases between. The germline V gene encodes CDR1 ENHRY and CDR2 SYGVKD. CDR3 loop: CAISEGSNEQYF. Written as DNA, the CDR3 is TGTGCCATCAGTGAAGGGTCCAACGAGCAGTACTTC.

The chain joins TRBV7-9 to TRBJ1-2; unclear D gene. Trimming removed 0 bases at V and 6 bases at J, with 8 bases between. The CDR3 runs 13 residues. Germline loops: CDR1 SEHNR, CDR2 FQNEAQ (reference sequence). CDR3 DNA sequence: TGTGCCAGCAGCTTAGCGACGGGAGATGGCTACACCTTC. Residues: CASSLATGDGYTF.

The V call is TRBV6-2 or TRBV6-3, the J call TRBJ2-1, with 7 positions matching TRBD1. Germline V gene data show CDR1 as MNHEY and CDR2 as SVGEGT. The V gene end was trimmed by 2 bases and the J gene end by 12 bases; junction bases not matched to a gene: 7. The CDR3 sequence is 13 residues long. The CDR3 region has the DNA TGTGCCAGCAGTTACACGCGACAGGGATGGCAGTTCTTC. Translating gives CASSYTRQGWQFF.

This sequence joins TRBV19 and TRBJ2-7; TRBD2 matches 9 bases. V dropped 4 bases and J dropped 5; count of bases not matched to a gene: 6. This CDR3 is 14 amino acids long. Germline CDR1 LNHDA, CDR2 SQIVND (reference sequence). CDR3 protein: CASSNAGGPDEQYF. The CDR3 nucleotides read TGTGCCAGTAGTAATGCGGGAGGGCCGGACGAGCAGTACTTC.

The V and J genes are TRBV28 and TRBJ1-2; TRBD1 matches 7 bases. The CDR3 length is 15 residues. The junction had 16 bases not matched to a gene; V was cut back by 11 bases and J by 4 bases. Germline CDR1 and CDR2: MDHEN and SYDVKM. The CDR3 nucleotides are TGTGCCGGGGGGGTTGCGGGGACAGTGCTCTATGGCTACACCTTC. Translated, it gives CAGGVAGTVLYGYTF.

V and J are TRBV19 and TRBJ2-7, with TRBD2 matching over 9 bases. V dropped 2 bases and J dropped 3; count of bases not matched to a gene: 2. This CDR3 is 14 amino acids long. Germline V gene sequence: CDR1 LNHDA, CDR2 SQIVND (reference sequence). The CDR3 nucleotides read TGTGCCAGTAGTATAACTAGCGGGTTCTACGAGCAGTACTTC. It specifies CASSITSGFYEQYF.

The genes are TRBV11-3 and TRBJ2-7; D call uncertain. The CDR3 is 16 amino acids. Germline V gene sequence: CDR1 SGHNT, CDR2 YENEEA. Trimming stripped 0 bases from V and 2 bases from J, with 14 bases between. In DNA form, the CDR3 reads TGTGCCAGCAGCTTAGACCCGGGTGCCACCCCCTACGAGCAGTACTTC. Amino acid sequence: CASSLDPGATPYEQYF. Filled out from reference TRBV11-3 and TRBJ2-7, the complete variable domain reads EAGVVQSPRYKIIEKKQPVAFWCNPISGHNTLYWYLQNLGQGPELLIRYENEEAVDDSQLPKDRFSAERLKGVDSTLKIQPAELGDSAVYLCASSLDPGATPYEQYFGPGTRLTVT.

The CDR3, as DNA: TGTGCCAGTAGTATATCGGCAGGCTCCTATAATTCACCCCTCCACTTT. The encoded protein is CASSISAGSYNSPLHF. The V and J genes are TRBV19 and TRBJ1-6, with D hard to call. Germline V gene lookup returns CDR1 LNHDA and CDR2 SQIVND (reference sequence). This CDR3 has 16 amino acids. The V end lost 2 bases, the J end lost 0 bases, and 8 bases lay between the germline ends.

This chain joins TRBV4-3 and TRBJ1-4; TRBD1 might be the D (5 bases). The length of the CDR3 is 14 residues. Trimming took off 4 bases at V and 5 bases at J, with 11 bases between the two ends. Germline V gives CDR1 LGHNA, CDR2 YSLEER. CDR3 DNA sequence: TGCGCCAGCAGCCCAAGGTGGGGGAATGAAAAACTGTTTTTT. This sequence encodes CASSPRWGNEKLFF.

This clone was picked up one time. The rearrangement joins TRBV7-2 to TRBJ1-2; no firm D call. This CDR3 region has 12 residues. The V and J ends lost 2 bases and 2 bases respectively, with 3 bases between them. CDR1 is SGHTA, CDR2 FQGNSA, per germline. The DNA of the CDR3 is TGTGCCAGCAGCTTACAAAACTATGGCTACACCTTC. This sequence encodes CASSLQNYGYTF.

This chain links TRBV29-1 with TRBJ2-7, with D maybe TRBD1 (5 bases). This CDR3 has 12 amino acids. The germline V gene encodes CDR1 SQVTM and CDR2 ANQGSEA. Deletions cut 4 bases from V and 5 bases from J, with 12 bases between. The CDR3 is CSVGGRVDEQYF. CDR3 nucleotides: TGCAGCGTTGGTGGCAGGGTCGACGAGCAGTACTTC.

The genes are TRBV5-1 and TRBJ2-5; 8 bases align to TRBD2. From germline, CDR1 is SGHRS and CDR2 YFSETQ. The CDR3 runs 16 residues. With 5 bases clipped from V and 1 base from J, the junction kept 10 bases outside the gene matches. CDR3 amino acids: CASSRIAGSFQETQYF. As DNA, the CDR3 is TGCGCCAGCAGTCGAATAGCGGGAAGTTTCCAAGAGACCCAGTACTTC. The full variable domain, with the rest looked up from reference TRBV5-1 and TRBJ2-5, is KAGVTQTPRYLIKTRGQQVTLSCSPISGHRSVSWYQQTPGQGLQFLFEYFSETQRNKGNFPGRFSGRQFSNSRSEMNVSTLELGDSALYLCASSRIAGSFQETQYFGPGTRLLVL.

The chain uses TRBV6-6 and TRBJ1-3, with D perhaps matching TRBD1 (6 bases). Germline values: CDR1 MNHNY, CDR2 SVGAGI (reference sequence). Between the trimmed V and J ends, which lost 5 bases and 0 bases, there was a span of 14 bases. The CDR3 is made up of 16 amino acids. CDR3: CASSMGAGRSGNTIYF. In nucleotides, the CDR3 is TGTGCCAGCAGTATGGGGGCCGGCCGCTCTGGAAACACCATATATTTT.

This clone showed up just once. The gene calls are TRBV18 and TRBJ1-2; 11 bases are shared with TRBD1. Looked up from germline, CDR1 is KGHSH and CDR2 is LQKENI. V shed 0 bases, J shed 4 bases, and the junction held 13 bases outside the gene matches. The length of the CDR3 is 19 residues. CDR3 residues: CASSPPGIGTGGVIYGYTF. CDR3 nucleotides: TGTGCCAGCTCACCACCGGGGATCGGGACAGGGGGAGTGATCTATGGCTACACCTTC.

The chain employs TRBV6-1 and TRBJ2-7; 7 bases fit TRBD2. CDR3 length equals 13 residues. The V and J ends lost 0 bases and 8 bases, in that order; junction bases with no gene match: 4. CDR1 is MNHNS and CDR2 is SASEGT in the germline V gene. CDR3 residues: CASSEAPGGKQYF. In DNA form, the CDR3 reads TGTGCCAGCAGTGAAGCCCCCGGGGGGAAGCAGTACTTC.

This clone appeared once. This chain joins TRBV18 and TRBJ1-1, with D maybe TRBD1 (6 bases). V lost 5 bases, J lost 1 base, and 14 bases lay in between. In germline, CDR1 is KGHSH, CDR2 LQKENI. The length of the CDR3 is 15 residues. The CDR3 sequence: CASSAQGRGNTEAFF. As DNA, the CDR3 is TGTGCCAGCTCAGCACAGGGACGGGGGAACACTGAAGCTTTCTTT. The variable domain in full, with the rest retrieved from reference TRBV18 and TRBJ1-1, is NAGVMQNPRHLVRRRGQEARLRCSPMKGHSHVYWYRQLPEEGLKFMVYLQKENIIDESGMPKERFSAEFPKEGPSILRIQQVVRGDSAAYFCASSAQGRGNTEAFFGQGTRLTVV.

The chain links TRBV15 to TRBJ2-7, with 9 bases aligning to TRBD2. Per the germline V gene, CDR1 is LNHNV and CDR2 is YYDKDF (reference sequence). V trimming: 3 bases; J trimming: 7 bases; junction bases outside the gene matches: 7. The length of the CDR3 is 14 residues. CDR3 DNA sequence: TGTGCCACCAGCAGGGCTGGGACTAGCATTGAGCAGTACTTC. Translated, it gives CATSRAGTSIEQYF.

This chain links TRBV24-1 with TRBJ2-6; 9 bases map to TRBD1. V was clipped by 7 bases and J by 0 bases; unmatched bases: 9. The CDR3 is 18 amino acids. CDR1 and CDR2 (germline): KGHDR, SFDVKD. The CDR3 region has the DNA TGTGCCACCAGGAAAAGGGGACAGGGTTTCTCTGGGGCCAACGTCCTGACTTTC. This encodes CATRKRGQGFSGANVLTF.

This clone was counted at least ten times. The rearrangement joins TRBV19 to TRBJ2-7, with D perhaps being TRBD1 or TRBD2 (6 bases each). Germline CDR1 LNHDA, CDR2 SQIVND (reference sequence). The CDR3 loop spans 14 amino acids. Trimming shortened V by 7 bases and J by 5 bases, and 18 bases separated the two germline ends. CDR3 coding DNA: TGTGCCAGTAAGGAACAGGGAGGCATCCACGAGCAGTACTTC. As protein: CASKEQGGIHEQYF.